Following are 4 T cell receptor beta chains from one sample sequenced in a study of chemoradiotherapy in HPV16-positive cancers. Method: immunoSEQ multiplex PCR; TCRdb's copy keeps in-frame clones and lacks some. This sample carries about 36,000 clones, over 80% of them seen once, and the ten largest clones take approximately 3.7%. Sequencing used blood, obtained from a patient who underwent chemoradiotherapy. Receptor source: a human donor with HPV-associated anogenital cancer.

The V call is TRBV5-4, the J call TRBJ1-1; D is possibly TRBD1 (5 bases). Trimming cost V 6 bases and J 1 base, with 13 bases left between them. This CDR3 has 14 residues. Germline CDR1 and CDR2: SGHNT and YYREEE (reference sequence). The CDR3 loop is CASTKPGQNTEAFF. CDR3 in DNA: TGTGCCAGCACTAAGCCAGGACAGAACACTGAAGCTTTCTTT.

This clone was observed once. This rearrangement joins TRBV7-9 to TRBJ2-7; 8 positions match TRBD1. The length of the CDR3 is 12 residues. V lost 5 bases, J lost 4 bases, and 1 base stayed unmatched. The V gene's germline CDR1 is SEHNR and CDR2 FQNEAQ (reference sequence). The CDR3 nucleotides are TGTGCCAGCAGCGGACAGGGATACGAGCAGTACTTC. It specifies CASSGQGYEQYF.

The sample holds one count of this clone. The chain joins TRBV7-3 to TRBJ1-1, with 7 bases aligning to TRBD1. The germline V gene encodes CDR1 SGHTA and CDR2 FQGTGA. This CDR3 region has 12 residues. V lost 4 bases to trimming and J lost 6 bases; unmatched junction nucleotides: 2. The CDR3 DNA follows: TGTGCCAGCAGCTCAGGGACAGCTGAAGCTTTCTTT. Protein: CASSSGTAEAFF. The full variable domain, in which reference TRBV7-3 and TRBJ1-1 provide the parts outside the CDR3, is GAGVSQTPSNKVTEKGKYVELRCDPISGHTALYWYRQSLGQGPEFLIYFQGTGAADDSGLPNDRFFAVRPEGSVSTLKIQRTERGDSAVYLCASSSGTAEAFFGQGTRLTVV.

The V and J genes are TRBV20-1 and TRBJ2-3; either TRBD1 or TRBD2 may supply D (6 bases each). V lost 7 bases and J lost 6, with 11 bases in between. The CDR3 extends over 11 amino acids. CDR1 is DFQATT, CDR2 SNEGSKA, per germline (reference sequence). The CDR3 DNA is TGCAGTGGGGGGGCGGGTGATACGCAGTATTTT. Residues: CSGGAGDTQYF.